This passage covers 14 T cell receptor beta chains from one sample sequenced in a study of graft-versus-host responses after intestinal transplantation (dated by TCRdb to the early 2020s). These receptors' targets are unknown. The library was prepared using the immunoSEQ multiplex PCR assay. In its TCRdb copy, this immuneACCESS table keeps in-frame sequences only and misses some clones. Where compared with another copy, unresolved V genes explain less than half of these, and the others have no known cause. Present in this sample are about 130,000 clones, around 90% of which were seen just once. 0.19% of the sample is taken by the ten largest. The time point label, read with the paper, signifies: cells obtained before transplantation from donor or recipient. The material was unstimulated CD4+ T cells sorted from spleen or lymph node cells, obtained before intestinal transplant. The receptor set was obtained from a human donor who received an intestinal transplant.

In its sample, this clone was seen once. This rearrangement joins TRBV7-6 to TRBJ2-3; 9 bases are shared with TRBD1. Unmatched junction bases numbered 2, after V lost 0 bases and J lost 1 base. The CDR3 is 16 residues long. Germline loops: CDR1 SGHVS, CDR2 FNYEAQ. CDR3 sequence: CASSLAWTGGTDTQYF. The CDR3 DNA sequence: TGTGCCAGCAGCTTAGCGTGGACAGGGGGCACAGATACGCAGTATTTT.

This CDR3 is CASSLVGGPNNEQFF. For the CDR3, the DNA is TGTGCCAGCAGCTTAGTAGGGGGGCCAAACAATGAGCAGTTCTTC. The chain combines TRBV7-2 with TRBJ2-1, with D possibly called TRBD1 or TRBD2 (6 bases each). There are 15 residues in the CDR3. V lost 1 base to trimming and J lost 5 bases, with 12 bases between them. Germline V gene sequence: CDR1 SGHTA, CDR2 FQGNSA.

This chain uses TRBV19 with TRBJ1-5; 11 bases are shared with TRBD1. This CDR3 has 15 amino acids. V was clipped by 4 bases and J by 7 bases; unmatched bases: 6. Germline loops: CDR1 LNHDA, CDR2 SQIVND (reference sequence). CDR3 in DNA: TGTGCCAGTAGTACCGGACAGGGGGCGAGACAGCCCCAGCATTTT. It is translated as CASSTGQGARQPQHF.

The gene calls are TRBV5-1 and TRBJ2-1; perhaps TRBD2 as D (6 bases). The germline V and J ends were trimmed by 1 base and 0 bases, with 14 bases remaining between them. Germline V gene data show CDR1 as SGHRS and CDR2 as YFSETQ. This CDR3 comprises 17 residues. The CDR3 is CASSLREVGSSYNEQFF. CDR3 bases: TGCGCCAGCAGCTTGAGGGAGGTCGGGAGCTCCTACAATGAGCAGTTCTTC.

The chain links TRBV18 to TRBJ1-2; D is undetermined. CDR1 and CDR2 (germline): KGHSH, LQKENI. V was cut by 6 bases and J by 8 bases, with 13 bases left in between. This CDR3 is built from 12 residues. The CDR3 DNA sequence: TGTGCCAGCTCCCTCGACGCCTCGGGCTACACCTTC. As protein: CASSLDASGYTF.

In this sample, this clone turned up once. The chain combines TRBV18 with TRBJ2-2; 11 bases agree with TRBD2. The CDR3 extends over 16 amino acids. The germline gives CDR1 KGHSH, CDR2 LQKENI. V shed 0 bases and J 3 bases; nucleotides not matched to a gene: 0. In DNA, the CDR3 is TGTGCCAGCTCACCACCGGGACTAGCGGACACCGGGGAGCTGTTTTTT. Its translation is CASSPPGLADTGELFF. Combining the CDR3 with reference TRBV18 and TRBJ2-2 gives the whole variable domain NAGVMQNPRHLVRRRGQEARLRCSPMKGHSHVYWYRQLPEEGLKFMVYLQKENIIDESGMPKERFSAEFPKEGPSILRIQQVVRGDSAAYFCASSPPGLADTGELFFGEGSRLTVL.

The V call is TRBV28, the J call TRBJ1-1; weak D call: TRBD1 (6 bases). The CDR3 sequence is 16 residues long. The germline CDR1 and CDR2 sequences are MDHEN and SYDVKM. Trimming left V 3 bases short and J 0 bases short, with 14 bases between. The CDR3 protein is CASSFLRGLLNTEAFF. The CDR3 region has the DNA TGTGCCAGCAGTTTTTTGCGGGGGCTTTTGAACACTGAAGCTTTCTTT.

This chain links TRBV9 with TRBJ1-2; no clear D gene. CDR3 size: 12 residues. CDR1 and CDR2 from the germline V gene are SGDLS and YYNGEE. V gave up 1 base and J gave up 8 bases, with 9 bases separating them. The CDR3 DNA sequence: TGTGCCAGCAGCGTATACGGGTTCGGCTACACCTTC. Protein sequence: CASSVYGFGYTF.

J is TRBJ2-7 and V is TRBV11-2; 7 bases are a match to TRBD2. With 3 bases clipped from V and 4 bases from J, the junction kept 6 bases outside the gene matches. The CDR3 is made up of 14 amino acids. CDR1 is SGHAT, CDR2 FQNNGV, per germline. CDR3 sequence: CASSLTGGGYEQYF. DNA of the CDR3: TGTGCCAGCAGCTTGACGGGAGGTGGGTACGAGCAGTACTTC.

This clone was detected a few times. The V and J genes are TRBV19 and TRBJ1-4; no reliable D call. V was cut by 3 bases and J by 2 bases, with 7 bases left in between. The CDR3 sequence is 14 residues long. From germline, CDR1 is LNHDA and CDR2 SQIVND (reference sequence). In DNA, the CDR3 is TGTGCCAGTAGTATGCAGGTCACTAATGAAAAACTGTTTTTT. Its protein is CASSMQVTNEKLFF.

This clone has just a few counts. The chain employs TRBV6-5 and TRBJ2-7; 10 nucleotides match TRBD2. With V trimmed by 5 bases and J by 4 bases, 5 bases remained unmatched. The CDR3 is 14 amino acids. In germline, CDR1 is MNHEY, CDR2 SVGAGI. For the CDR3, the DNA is TGTGCCAGCAGTCGGACTAGCGGTCCTTACGAGCAGTACTTC. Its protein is CASSRTSGPYEQYF.

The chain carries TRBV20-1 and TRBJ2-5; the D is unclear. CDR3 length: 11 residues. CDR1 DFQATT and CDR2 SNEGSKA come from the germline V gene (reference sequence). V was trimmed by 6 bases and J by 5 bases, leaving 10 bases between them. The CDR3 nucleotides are TGCAGTGCCTGGCGCTGGGAGACCCAGTACTTC. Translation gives CSAWRWETQYF.

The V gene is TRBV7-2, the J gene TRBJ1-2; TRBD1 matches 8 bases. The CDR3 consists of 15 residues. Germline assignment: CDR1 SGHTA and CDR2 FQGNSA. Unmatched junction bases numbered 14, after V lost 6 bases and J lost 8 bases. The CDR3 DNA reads TGTGCCAGCAGTCAACTTCTAGACAGGGGCAGAGGCTACACCTTC. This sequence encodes CASSQLLDRGRGYTF.

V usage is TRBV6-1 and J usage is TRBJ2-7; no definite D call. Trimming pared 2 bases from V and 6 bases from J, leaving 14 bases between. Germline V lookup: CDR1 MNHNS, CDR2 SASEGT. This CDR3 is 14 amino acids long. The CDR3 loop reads CASSESGVMSEQYF. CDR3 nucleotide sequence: TGTGCCAGCAGTGAATCTGGGGTAATGAGCGAGCAGTACTTC.